The 30 T cell receptor beta chains below were found in one sample sequenced in a study of blood T cell repertoires in COVID-19. The method was immunoSEQ multiplex PCR; TCRdb's version includes in-frame clones alone and lacks a portion of them. The sample has 110,000 to 150,000 clones, around 86% seen once. Sequences were obtained from peripheral blood. Receptors were obtained from a woman aged 80 or over with acute or convalescent COVID-19.

The CDR3, as DNA: TGTGCCAGCAGTGACAGTTTTACCGGGGAGCTGTTTTTT. Its protein product is CASSDSFTGELFF. V is TRBV2 and J is TRBJ2-2; no definite D call. Trimming removed 3 bases from V and 5 bases from J, with 7 bases in between. Germline lookup yields CDR1 SNHLY and CDR2 FYNNEI. The CDR3 length is 13 residues.

V is TRBV28 and J is TRBJ2-3; perhaps TRBD2 as D (5 bases). Germline CDR1 and CDR2: MDHEN and SYDVKM. This CDR3 comprises 12 residues. With 6 bases removed from V and 10 bases from J, the gap between germline ends came to 14 bases. CDR3 sequence: CASSPPGIAQYF. CDR3 nucleotides: TGTGCCAGCAGCCCACCGGGGATTGCGCAGTATTTT.

V is TRBV6-5 and J is TRBJ2-7; D possibly corresponds to TRBD1 (5 bases). Trimming removed 4 bases at V and 6 bases at J, with 10 bases between. CDR3 size: 12 residues. Per the germline V gene, CDR1 is MNHEY and CDR2 is SVGAGI. The CDR3 DNA follows: TGTGCCAGCAGTTCACAGGTCTTCGAGCAGTACTTC. Its protein is CASSSQVFEQYF.

As regards this clone: Different DNA sequences within this sample yield the same CDR3. This sequence joins TRBV19 and TRBJ2-7; 11 nucleotides agree with TRBD1. CDR1 and CDR2 (germline): LNHDA, SQIVND (reference sequence). Germline trimming cut 4 bases from V and 1 base from J; bases unmatched to any gene: 3. This CDR3 spans 15 amino acids. The DNA for the CDR3 is TGTGCCAGTAGTACCGGACAGGGGGCTTCCTACGAGCAGTACTTC. This gives the protein CASSTGQGASYEQYF.

The chain combines TRBV19 with TRBJ1-5; TRBD1 matches at 7 bases. Germline CDR1 reads LNHDA; CDR2 reads SQIVND (reference sequence). This CDR3 comprises 14 residues. Losses at the gene ends were 4 bases for V and 4 bases for J; bases not matched to a gene: 4. The CDR3 region is CASSTSGGNQPQHF. In DNA, the CDR3 is TGTGCCAGTAGTACCTCAGGGGGGAATCAGCCCCAGCATTTT.

The chain couples TRBV19 to TRBJ2-3; tentatively, D is TRBD2 (5 bases). The CDR3 is 16 residues long. V lost 3 bases to trimming and J lost 3 bases, with 16 bases between them. Germline assignment: CDR1 LNHDA and CDR2 SQIVND (reference sequence). CDR3 coding DNA: TGTGCCAGTAGTATCCCCAGCGGACGTGTGACAGATACGCAGTATTTT. It codes for CASSIPSGRVTDTQYF.

The chain links TRBV9 to TRBJ1-2; TRBD1 agrees at 7 bases. Germline V gene sequence: CDR1 SGDLS, CDR2 YYNGEE. The V segment lost 1 base and the J segment 3 bases; nucleotides outside the gene matches: 9. The CDR3 is 16 amino acids. The CDR3 DNA reads TGTGCCAGCAGCGTACATCAGGGGGGCGCGGACTATGGCTACACCTTC. Amino acid sequence: CASSVHQGGADYGYTF.

The chain joins TRBV25-1 to TRBJ1-6; D not resolved. Trimming removed 6 bases at V and 10 bases at J, with 16 bases between. CDR1 MGHDK and CDR2 SYGVNS come from the germline V gene. This CDR3 spans 14 amino acids. Here the CDR3 DNA reads TGTGCCAGCAGCCCGTCGGTCGGGTTCTCACCCCTCCACTTT. Translated: CASSPSVGFSPLHF.

The rearrangement links TRBV30 to TRBJ2-7, with TRBD1 identical over 10 bases. V dropped 3 bases and J dropped 0; count of bases not matched to a gene: 14. Germline lookup yields CDR1 GTSNPN and CDR2 SVGIG (reference sequence). The CDR3 runs to 18 residues. In DNA, the CDR3 is TGTGCCTGGAGGGTCGGGACAGGGGCAAAAAAATCCTCCTACGAGCAGTACTTC. Translated: CAWRVGTGAKKSSYEQYF.

This chain connects TRBV3-1 (or the pseudogene TRBV3-2) to TRBJ2-1, with TRBD2 identical over 10 bases. CDR1 is LGHDT and CDR2 is YNNKEL in the germline V gene (reference sequence). V gave up 4 bases and J gave up 7 bases; unmatched junction bases: 4. This CDR3 has 14 residues. The CDR3 DNA reads as TGTGCCAGCAGCCGAAGCGGGGGGGGGAATGAGCAGTTCTTC. Amino acids: CASSRSGGGNEQFF.

The V gene is TRBV7-9, the J gene TRBJ2-1, with D maybe TRBD2 (6 bases). There are 15 residues in the CDR3. Trimming cost V 1 base and J 3 bases, with 10 bases left between them. CDR1 and CDR2 (germline): SEHNR, FQNEAQ (reference sequence). The CDR3 spells CASSLDWRDYNEQFF. The DNA of the CDR3 is TGTGCCAGCAGCTTAGATTGGCGGGACTACAATGAGCAGTTCTTC.

This chain connects TRBV6-5 to TRBJ2-7, with D perhaps TRBD2 (6 bases). V gave up 2 bases and J gave up 5 bases, with 13 bases separating them. In germline, CDR1 is MNHEY, CDR2 SVGAGI. The CDR3 spans 14 residues. The CDR3 sequence: CASSYVEGGHEQYF. CDR3 bases: TGTGCCAGCAGTTACGTGGAGGGTGGCCACGAGCAGTACTTC.

The rearrangement links TRBV12-3 or TRBV12-4 to TRBJ1-6; D remains unclear. The V gene lost 2 bases and the J gene lost 7 bases, with 3 bases spanning the gap. The CDR3 has 12 amino acids. The CDR3 coding sequence is TGTGCCAGCAGTTTAAGCAATTCACCCCTCCACTTT. Translation gives CASSLSNSPLHF.

V and J are TRBV10-3 and TRBJ1-5; 7 bases are a match to TRBD1. The CDR3 loop spans 19 amino acids. CDR1 ENHRY and CDR2 SYGVKD come from the germline V gene. Trimming at V came to 3 bases and at J to 2 bases, leaving 16 bases not matched to a gene. The CDR3 DNA reads TGTGCCATCAGTGACACCGGGACACAGGGGATGGGGCGCAATCAGCCCCAGCATTTT. Protein sequence: CAISDTGTQGMGRNQPQHF.

This chain connects TRBV4-2 to TRBJ2-1, with 7 bases aligning to TRBD1. V was pared by 0 bases and J by 4 bases, with 9 bases of the junction left unmatched. In germline, CDR1 is LGHNA, CDR2 YNFKEQ. The CDR3 totals 17 residues. The CDR3 DNA sequence: TGTGCCAGCAGCCAAGAATTAAGACCAGGGGGATACAATGAGCAGTTCTTC. Translating gives CASSQELRPGGYNEQFF.

The chain has TRBV10-2 and TRBJ1-6, with D perhaps TRBD1 (5 bases). Germline V CDR1 and CDR2: WSHSY, SAAADI. This CDR3 is 13 amino acids long. Trimming removed 8 bases at V and 10 bases at J, with 15 bases between. Here the CDR3 DNA reads TGCGCCAGCGGTCTCAGGGAAGACTCACCCCTCCACTTT. The encoded protein is CASGLREDSPLHF.

The table lists this clone with a few counts. The V and J genes are TRBV3-1 (or the pseudogene TRBV3-2) and TRBJ2-2; 13 bases line up with TRBD2. Germline CDR1 is LGHDT and CDR2 is YNNKEL (reference sequence). V trimming: 5 bases; J trimming: 6 bases; junction bases outside the gene matches: 6. The length of the CDR3 is 16 residues. CDR3 amino acids: CASSWGLAGISGELFF. CDR3 coding DNA: TGTGCCAGCAGCTGGGGACTAGCGGGAATCTCCGGGGAGCTGTTTTTT.

V gene TRBV30 combines with J gene TRBJ2-7; D possibly corresponds to TRBD1 (6 bases). Trimming shortened V by 5 bases and J by 2 bases, and 16 bases separated the two germline ends. The CDR3 has 14 residues. Germline loops: CDR1 GTSNPN, CDR2 SVGIG (reference sequence). The CDR3 spells CAWPGTPMAYEQYF. The CDR3 bases are TGTGCCTGGCCCGGGACACCTATGGCCTACGAGCAGTACTTC.

The chain recombines TRBV6-1 with TRBJ2-3; D is unclear. This CDR3 comprises 16 residues. Trimming left V 2 bases short and J 6 bases short, with 18 bases between. Germline V gene sequence: CDR1 MNHNS, CDR2 SASEGT. CDR3 DNA sequence: TGTGCCAGCAGTGAACCCAGCCGTTACCCGCGGGATACGCAGTATTTT. Protein product: CASSEPSRYPRDTQYF.

The chain carries TRBV7-9 and TRBJ2-7; D not certain. Germline values: CDR1 SEHNR, CDR2 FQNEAQ (reference sequence). The germline V and J ends were trimmed by 1 base and 2 bases, with 6 bases remaining between them. This CDR3 has 13 residues. The CDR3 coding sequence is TGTGCCAGCAGCTTAGGTGAGGCCTACGAGCAGTACTTC. This gives the protein CASSLGEAYEQYF.

This rearrangement joins TRBV5-1 to TRBJ2-4; TRBD2 is a possible D gene (6 bases). CDR1 is SGHRS, CDR2 YFSETQ, per germline. The CDR3 spans 16 residues. The V end lost 1 base, the J end lost 0 bases, and 11 bases lay between the germline ends. The CDR3 sequence: CASSLLGGLAKNIQYF. As DNA, the CDR3 is TGCGCCAGCAGCTTGTTGGGGGGACTAGCCAAAAACATTCAGTACTTC. Using reference TRBV5-1 and TRBJ2-4 for the parts outside the CDR3, the full variable domain is KAGVTQTPRYLIKTRGQQVTLSCSPISGHRSVSWYQQTPGQGLQFLFEYFSETQRNKGNFPGRFSGRQFSNSRSEMNVSTLELGDSALYLCASSLLGGLAKNIQYFGAGTRLSVL.

The chain employs TRBV5-6 and TRBJ2-3; 7 bases map to TRBD1. Germline-derived CDR1 and CDR2 are SGHDT and YYEEEE. V was clipped by 7 bases and J by 2 bases; unmatched bases: 7. The CDR3 loop spans 14 amino acids. This CDR3 is CASLEGTATDTQYF. CDR3 nucleotides: TGTGCCAGCCTCGAAGGGACAGCCACAGATACGCAGTATTTT.

In this sample, this clone turned up once. The CDR3 nucleotides read TGTGCCAGCAGCCAAGGAACAGGGGGCGCCTCCTATGGCTACACCTTC. It codes for CASSQGTGGASYGYTF. This chain joins TRBV3-1 (or the pseudogene TRBV3-2) and TRBJ1-2; 9 nucleotides line up with TRBD1. CDR1 is LGHDT and CDR2 is YNNKEL in the germline V gene (reference sequence). The junction had 7 bases not matched to a gene; V was cut back by 1 base and J by 4 bases. The CDR3 loop spans 16 amino acids.

This chain uses TRBV28 with TRBJ1-5; D is uncertain. V lost 4 bases and J lost 6, with 10 bases in between. Germline CDR1 MDHEN, CDR2 SYDVKM. The CDR3 covers 13 residues. The CDR3 region has the DNA TGTGCCAGCAGTTCCTTCCCCTTTCAGCCCCAGCATTTT. As protein: CASSSFPFQPQHF.

The genes are TRBV27 and TRBJ2-7; TRBD2 matches at 10 bases. This CDR3 comprises 16 residues. CDR1 and CDR2 (germline): MNHEY, SMNVEV (reference sequence). With V trimmed by 6 bases and J by 1 base, 9 bases remained unmatched. This CDR3 is CASSLAGAQLSYEQYF. The CDR3, as DNA: TGTGCCAGCAGCCTAGCGGGGGCCCAACTTTCCTACGAGCAGTACTTC.

The gene calls are TRBV28 and TRBJ1-5; 8 bases match TRBD1. The CDR3 extends over 13 amino acids. V lost 9 bases, J lost 4 bases, and 5 bases stayed unmatched. Germline loops: CDR1 MDHEN, CDR2 SYDVKM. CDR3 nucleotide sequence: TGTGCCAGTTGGGACAGGTGGAATCAGCCCCAGCATTTT. Protein sequence: CASWDRWNQPQHF.

The chain uses TRBV10-3 and TRBJ1-6, with D possibly being TRBD1 (6 bases). CDR3 length: 16 amino acids. Trimming removed 3 bases from V and 10 bases from J, with 19 bases in between. Germline assignment: CDR1 ENHRY and CDR2 SYGVKD. The CDR3 DNA reads TGTGCCATCAGTGATGGGTCCGACAGGCCGGGGTCACCCCTCCACTTT. It codes for CAISDGSDRPGSPLHF.

The chain employs TRBV6-5 and TRBJ1-1; weak D call: TRBD1 (6 bases). The CDR3 has 14 residues. Trimming stripped 5 bases from V and 2 bases from J, with 12 bases between. Germline V gene data show CDR1 as MNHEY and CDR2 as SVGAGI. CDR3 sequence reads: CASSNRGANTEAFF. The DNA of the CDR3 is TGTGCCAGCAGTAACCGGGGGGCAAACACTGAAGCTTTCTTT.

This clone was recorded a few times. The chain joins TRBV18 to TRBJ1-2; D is uncertain. V was clipped by 0 bases and J by 1 base, with 6 bases between them. CDR1 is KGHSH and CDR2 is LQKENI in the germline V gene. The CDR3 is 14 residues long. This CDR3 is CASSPPLLNYGYTF. CDR3 sequence (DNA): TGTGCCAGCTCACCACCCTTACTTAACTATGGCTACACCTTC.

In this sample, this clone turned up a few times. The V and J genes are TRBV2 and TRBJ2-5, with a weak D call TRBD1 (6 bases). This CDR3 spans 13 amino acids. CDR1 and CDR2 (germline): SNHLY, FYNNEI. V was pared by 3 bases and J by 3 bases, with 8 bases between. CDR3 loop: CASSDNREETQYF. In DNA form, the CDR3 reads TGTGCCAGCAGTGACAACAGGGAAGAGACCCAGTACTTC.